The 5 T cell receptor beta chains in this list originate from one sample, sequenced in a study of technical replicates of blood from several donors. Clones were sequenced by immunoSEQ multiplex PCR, and TCRdb holds only the in-frame ones, with some missing. The table lists about 50,000 clones, 90% to 95% of them singletons. The sequenced material came from PBMCs. Every receptor here comes from a human donor in good health. Some clones in this sample may be carry-over from other donors' samples.

This chain's CDR3 is CASSFLYNYGYTF. CDR3 in DNA: TGCGCCAGCAGCTTTCTGTATAACTATGGCTACACCTTC. The chain carries TRBV5-1 and TRBJ1-2; D is ambiguous. This CDR3 comprises 13 residues. Per germline, CDR1 SGHRS and CDR2 YFSETQ. Trimming removed 2 bases at V and 1 base at J, with 6 bases between.

V usage is TRBV11-1 and J usage is TRBJ2-3, with 14 bases lining up with TRBD2. CDR3 length equals 18 residues. In germline, CDR1 is SGHAT, CDR2 FQDESV (reference sequence). With 5 bases clipped from V and 0 bases from J, the junction kept 7 bases outside the gene matches. CDR3 protein: CASSRLAGGRGSTDTQYF. CDR3 coding DNA: TGTGCCAGCAGCCGACTAGCGGGAGGGAGGGGTAGCACAGATACGCAGTATTTT.

This chain links TRBV18 with TRBJ2-6; perhaps TRBD2 as D (5 bases). The CDR3 sequence is 17 residues long. Germline V gene data show CDR1 as KGHSH and CDR2 as LQKENI. The ends were cut back, 3 bases at V and 0 bases at J, with 12 bases in the middle. The CDR3 sequence is CASSPLEGRSGANVLTF. In nucleotides, the CDR3 is TGTGCCAGCTCACCCCTCGAGGGTCGCTCTGGGGCCAACGTCCTGACTTTC.

This clone was seen only a few times. CDR3 sequence reads: CAWSGLAGNEQYF. The CDR3 nucleotides are TGTGCCTGGAGTGGACTAGCGGGTAACGAGCAGTACTTC. V is TRBV30 and J is TRBJ2-7; 10 bases match TRBD2. Germline lookup yields CDR1 GTSNPN and CDR2 SVGIG (reference sequence). The CDR3 runs 13 residues. V shed 1 base, J shed 5 bases, and the junction held 2 bases outside the gene matches.

This clone was recorded only once. The rearrangement uses TRBV29-1 and TRBJ2-3, with a weak D call TRBD2 (6 bases). The CDR3 extends over 11 amino acids. Germline-derived CDR1 and CDR2 are SQVTM and ANQGSEA. The ends were cut back, 1 base at V and 10 bases at J, with 9 bases in the middle. CDR3 sequence: CSVEVSGPQYF. For the CDR3, the DNA is TGCAGCGTTGAAGTTAGCGGACCGCAGTATTTT.